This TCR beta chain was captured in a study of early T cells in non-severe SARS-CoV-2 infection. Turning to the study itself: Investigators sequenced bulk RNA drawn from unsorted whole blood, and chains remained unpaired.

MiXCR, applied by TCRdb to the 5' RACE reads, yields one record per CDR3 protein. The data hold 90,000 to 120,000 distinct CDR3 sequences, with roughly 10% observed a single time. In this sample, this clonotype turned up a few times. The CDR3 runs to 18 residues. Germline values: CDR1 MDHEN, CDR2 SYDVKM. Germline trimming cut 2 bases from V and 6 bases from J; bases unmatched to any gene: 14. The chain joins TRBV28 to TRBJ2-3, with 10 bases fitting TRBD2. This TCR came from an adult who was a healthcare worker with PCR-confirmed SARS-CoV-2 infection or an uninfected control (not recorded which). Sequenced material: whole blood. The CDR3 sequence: CASSLGLAEGNLKDTQYF. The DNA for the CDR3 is TGTGCCAGCAGTTTAGGACTAGCGGAAGGAAACCTAAAGGATACGCAGTATTTT.